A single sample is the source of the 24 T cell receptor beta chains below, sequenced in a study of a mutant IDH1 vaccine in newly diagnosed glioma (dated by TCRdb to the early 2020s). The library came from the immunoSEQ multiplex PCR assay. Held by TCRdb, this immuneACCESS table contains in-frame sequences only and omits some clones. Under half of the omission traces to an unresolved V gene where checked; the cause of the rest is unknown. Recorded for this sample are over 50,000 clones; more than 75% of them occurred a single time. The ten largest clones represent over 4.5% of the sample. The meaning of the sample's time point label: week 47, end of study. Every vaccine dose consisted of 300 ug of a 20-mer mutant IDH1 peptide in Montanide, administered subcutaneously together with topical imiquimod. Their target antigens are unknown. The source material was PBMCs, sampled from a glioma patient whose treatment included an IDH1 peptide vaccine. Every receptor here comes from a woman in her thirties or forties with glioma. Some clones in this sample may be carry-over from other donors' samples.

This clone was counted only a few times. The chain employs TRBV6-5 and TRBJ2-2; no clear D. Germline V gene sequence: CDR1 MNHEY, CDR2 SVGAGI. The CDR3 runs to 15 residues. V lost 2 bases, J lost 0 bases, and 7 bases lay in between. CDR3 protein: CASSYLEPNTGELFF. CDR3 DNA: TGTGCCAGCAGTTACCTTGAGCCGAACACCGGGGAGCTGTTTTTT.

The CDR3: CASLRTGSETQYF. In nucleotides, the CDR3 is TGTGCCAGTCTAAGGACAGGGTCTGAGACCCAGTACTTC. The rearrangement uses TRBV19 and TRBJ2-5; 8 bases agree with TRBD1. V lost 8 bases, J lost 5 bases, and 7 bases stayed unmatched. The CDR3 is made up of 13 amino acids. Germline lookup yields CDR1 LNHDA and CDR2 SQIVND (reference sequence).

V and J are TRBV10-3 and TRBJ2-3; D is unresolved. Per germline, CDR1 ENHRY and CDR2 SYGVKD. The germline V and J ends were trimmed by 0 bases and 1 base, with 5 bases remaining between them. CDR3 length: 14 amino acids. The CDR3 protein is CAISESRGTDTQYF. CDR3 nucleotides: TGTGCCATCAGTGAGTCACGCGGCACAGATACGCAGTATTTT.

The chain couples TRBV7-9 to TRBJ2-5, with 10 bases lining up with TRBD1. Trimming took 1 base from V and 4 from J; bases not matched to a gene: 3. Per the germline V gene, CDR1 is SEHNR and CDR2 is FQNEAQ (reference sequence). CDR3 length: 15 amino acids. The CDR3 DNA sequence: TGTGCCAGCAGCTTAGGACAGGGGGCTGCAGAGACCCAGTACTTC. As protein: CASSLGQGAAETQYF.

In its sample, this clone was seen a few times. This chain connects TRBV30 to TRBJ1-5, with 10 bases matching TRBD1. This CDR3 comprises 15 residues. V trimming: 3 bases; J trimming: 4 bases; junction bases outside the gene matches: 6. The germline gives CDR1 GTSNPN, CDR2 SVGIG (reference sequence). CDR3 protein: CAWSQGQGPNQPQHF. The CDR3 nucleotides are TGTGCCTGGAGCCAGGGACAGGGGCCGAATCAGCCCCAGCATTTT.

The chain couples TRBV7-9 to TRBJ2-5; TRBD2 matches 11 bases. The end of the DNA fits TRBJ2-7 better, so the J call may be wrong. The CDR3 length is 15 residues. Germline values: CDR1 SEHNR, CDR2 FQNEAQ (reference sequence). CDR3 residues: CASSLGLADLYEQYF. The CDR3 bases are TGTGCCAGCAGCTTGGGACTAGCGGACCTATACGAGCAGTACTTC.

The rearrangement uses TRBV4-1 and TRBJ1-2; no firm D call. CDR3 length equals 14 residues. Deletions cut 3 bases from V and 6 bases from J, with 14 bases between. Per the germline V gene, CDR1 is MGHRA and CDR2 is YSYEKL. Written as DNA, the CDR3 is TGCGCCAGCAGCCAGATCCGGGCTTCAAATGGCTACACCTTC. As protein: CASSQIRASNGYTF.

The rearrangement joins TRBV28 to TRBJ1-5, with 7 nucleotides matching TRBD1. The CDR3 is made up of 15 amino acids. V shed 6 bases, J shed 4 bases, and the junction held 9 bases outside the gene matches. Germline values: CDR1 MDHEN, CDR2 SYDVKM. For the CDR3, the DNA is TGTGCCAGCAGCTTCCCCTCAGGGGGTAATCAGCCCCAGCATTTT. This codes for CASSFPSGGNQPQHF.

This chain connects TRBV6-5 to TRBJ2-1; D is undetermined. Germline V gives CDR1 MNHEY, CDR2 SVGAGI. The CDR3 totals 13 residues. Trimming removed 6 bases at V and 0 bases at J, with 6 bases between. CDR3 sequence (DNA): TGTGCCAGCAGCATAAGCTCCTACAATGAGCAGTTCTTC. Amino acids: CASSISSYNEQFF.

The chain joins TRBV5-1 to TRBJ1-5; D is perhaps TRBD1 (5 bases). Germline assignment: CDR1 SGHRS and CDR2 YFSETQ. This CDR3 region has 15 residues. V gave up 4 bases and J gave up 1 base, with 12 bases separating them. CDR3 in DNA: TGCGCCAGCAGCCCCTGGGACCCAAGCAATCAGCCCCAGCATTTT. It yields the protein CASSPWDPSNQPQHF. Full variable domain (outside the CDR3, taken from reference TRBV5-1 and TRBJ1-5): KAGVTQTPRYLIKTRGQQVTLSCSPISGHRSVSWYQQTPGQGLQFLFEYFSETQRNKGNFPGRFSGRQFSNSRSEMNVSTLELGDSALYLCASSPWDPSNQPQHFGDGTRLSIL.

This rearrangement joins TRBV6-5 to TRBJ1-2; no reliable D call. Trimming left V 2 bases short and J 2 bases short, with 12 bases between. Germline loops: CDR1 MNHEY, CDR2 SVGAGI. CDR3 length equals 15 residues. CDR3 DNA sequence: TGTGCCAGCAGTTACCGGCGAGGAGGAAACTATGGCTACACCTTC. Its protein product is CASSYRRGGNYGYTF.

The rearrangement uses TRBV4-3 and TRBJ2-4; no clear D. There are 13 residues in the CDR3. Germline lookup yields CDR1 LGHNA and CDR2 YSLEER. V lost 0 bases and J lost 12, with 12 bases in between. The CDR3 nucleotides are TGCGCCAGCAGCCAAGAGTGGGGTAGCACTCAGTACTTC. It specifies CASSQEWGSTQYF.

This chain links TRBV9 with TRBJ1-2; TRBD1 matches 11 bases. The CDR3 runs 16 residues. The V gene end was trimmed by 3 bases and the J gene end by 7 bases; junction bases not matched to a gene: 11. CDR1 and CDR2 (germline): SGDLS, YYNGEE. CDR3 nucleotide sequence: TGTGCCAGCAGCGGATTAATGGACAGGGGGCCGTTTGGCTACACCTTC. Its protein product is CASSGLMDRGPFGYTF.

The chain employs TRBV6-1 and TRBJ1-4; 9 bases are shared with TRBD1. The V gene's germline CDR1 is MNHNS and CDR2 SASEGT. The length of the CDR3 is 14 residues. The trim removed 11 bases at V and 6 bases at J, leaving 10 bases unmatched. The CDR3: CALSDRGRDEKLFF. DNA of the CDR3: TGTGCCTTATCGGACAGGGGTCGGGATGAAAAACTGTTTTTT.

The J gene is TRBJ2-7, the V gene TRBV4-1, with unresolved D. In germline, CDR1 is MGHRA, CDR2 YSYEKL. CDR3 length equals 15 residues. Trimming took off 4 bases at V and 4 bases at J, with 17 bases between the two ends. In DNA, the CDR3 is TGCGCCAGCAGCCTAAGACATTTAACTTCTTACGAGCAGTACTTC. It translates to CASSLRHLTSYEQYF.

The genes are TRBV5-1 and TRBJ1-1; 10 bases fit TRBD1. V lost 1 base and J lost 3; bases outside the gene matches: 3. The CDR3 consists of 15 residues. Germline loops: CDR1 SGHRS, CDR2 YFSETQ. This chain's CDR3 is CASSLFGTGDTEAFF. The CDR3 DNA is TGCGCCAGCAGCTTGTTCGGGACAGGGGACACTGAAGCTTTCTTT.

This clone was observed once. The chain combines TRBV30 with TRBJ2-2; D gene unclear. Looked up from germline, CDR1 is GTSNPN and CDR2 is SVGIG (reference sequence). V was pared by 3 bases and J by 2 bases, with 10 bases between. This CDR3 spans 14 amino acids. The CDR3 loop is CAWRSLGNTGELFF. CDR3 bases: TGTGCCTGGAGAAGTCTAGGAAACACCGGGGAGCTGTTTTTT.

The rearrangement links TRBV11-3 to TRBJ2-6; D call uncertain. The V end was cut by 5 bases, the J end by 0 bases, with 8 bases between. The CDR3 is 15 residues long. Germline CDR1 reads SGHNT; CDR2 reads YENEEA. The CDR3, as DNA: TGTGCCAGCAGCGAAGGAAGCTCTGGGGCCAACGTCCTGACTTTC. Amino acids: CASSEGSSGANVLTF.

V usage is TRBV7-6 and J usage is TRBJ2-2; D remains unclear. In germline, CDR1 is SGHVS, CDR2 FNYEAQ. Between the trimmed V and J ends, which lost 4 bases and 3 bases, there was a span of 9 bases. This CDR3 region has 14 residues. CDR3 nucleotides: TGTGCCAGCAGCTCGTCAGCTTACACCGGGGAGCTGTTTTTT. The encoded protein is CASSSSAYTGELFF.

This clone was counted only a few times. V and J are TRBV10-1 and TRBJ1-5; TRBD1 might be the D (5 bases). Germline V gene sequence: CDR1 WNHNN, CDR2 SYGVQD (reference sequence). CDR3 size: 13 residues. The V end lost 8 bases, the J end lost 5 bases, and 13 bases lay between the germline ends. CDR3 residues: CASASGGDQPQHF. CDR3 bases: TGCGCCAGCGCTAGTGGGGGGGATCAGCCCCAGCATTTT.

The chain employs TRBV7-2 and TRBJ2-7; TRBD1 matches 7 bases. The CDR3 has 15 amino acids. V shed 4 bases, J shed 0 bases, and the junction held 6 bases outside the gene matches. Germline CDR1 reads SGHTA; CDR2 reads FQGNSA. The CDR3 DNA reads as TGTGCCAGCAGCTCCGACAGGGTTGGCTCCTACGAGCAGTACTTC. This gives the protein CASSSDRVGSYEQYF.

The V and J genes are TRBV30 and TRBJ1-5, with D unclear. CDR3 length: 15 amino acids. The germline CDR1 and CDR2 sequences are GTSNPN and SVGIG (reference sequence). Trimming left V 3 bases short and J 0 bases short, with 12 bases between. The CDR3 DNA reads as TGTGCCTGGAGGGGCCGGCGGGATAGCAATCAGCCCCAGCATTTT. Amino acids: CAWRGRRDSNQPQHF.

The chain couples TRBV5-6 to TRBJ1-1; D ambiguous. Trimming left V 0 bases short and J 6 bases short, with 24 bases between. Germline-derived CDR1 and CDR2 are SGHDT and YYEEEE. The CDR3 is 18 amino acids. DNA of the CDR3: TGTGCCAGCAGCTTGGCTTCCACCGGGTCCCCTATCTTGTCTGAAGCTTTCTTT. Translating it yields CASSLASTGSPILSEAFF.

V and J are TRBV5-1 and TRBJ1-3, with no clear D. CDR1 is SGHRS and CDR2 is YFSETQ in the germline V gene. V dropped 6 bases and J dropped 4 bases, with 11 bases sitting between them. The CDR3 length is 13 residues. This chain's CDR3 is CASTPTQGNTIYF. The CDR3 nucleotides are TGCGCCAGCACCCCAACACAGGGAAACACCATATATTTT.